A selection of T cell receptor beta chains follows, all from one sample in a study of blood T cell repertoires in COVID-19. Profiled with immunoSEQ multiplex PCR; TCRdb holds only in-frame clones, not every one. The repertoire holds roughly 140,000 clones, with 81% as singletons. Sequencing used peripheral blood. The receptors were gathered from a human donor with acute or convalescent COVID-19. The donor label of this sample is uncertain. Both conserved end residues are part of each CDR3. The order of the fields is V gene, clone size, J gene, D gene, CDR3 protein, CDR3 DNA. A D gene is named only where the DNA matches it firmly. Part of the rows lack a size; the others show once, few, many or a class for expanded clones.

TRBV5-1	NA	TRBJ1-6	NA	CASSPHEGLGNSPLHF	TGCGCCAGCAGCCCCCACGAGGGCCTCGGCAATTCACCCCTCCACTTT
TRBV6-1	NA	TRBJ2-1	NA	CASSERGIINEQFF	TGTGCCAGCAGTGAACGGGGGATCATCAATGAGCAGTTCTTC
TRBV11-2	once	TRBJ2-1	NA	CASSQSGALYDEQFF	TGTGCCAGCTCACAGTCAGGGGCGCTCTATGATGAGCAGTTCTTC
TRBV5-4	few	TRBJ2-5	NA	CASSSGGGGETQYF	TGTGCCAGCAGCTCCGGGGGAGGCGGAGAGACCCAGTACTTC
TRBV7-2	NA	TRBJ2-1	TRBD2	CASSLSGGSYNEQFF	TGTGCCAGCAGCTTAAGCGGGGGGTCCTACAATGAGCAGTTCTTC
TRBV5-1	NA	TRBJ1-1	TRBD1	CASSATGETEAFF	TGCGCCAGCAGCGCGACAGGGGAGACTGAAGCTTTCTTT
TRBV18	NA	TRBJ1-2	TRBD1	CASSSGTANYGYTF	TGTGCCAGCTCATCCGGGACAGCTAACTATGGCTACACCTTC
TRBV7-9	NA	TRBJ2-3	NA	CASSPDQDRDTQYF	TGTGCCAGCAGTCCCGATCAGGACAGAGATACGCAGTATTTT
TRBV6-5	NA	TRBJ1-2	TRBD1	CASSPGTVVYGYTF	TGTGCCAGCAGTCCCGGGACAGTCGTCTATGGCTACACCTTC
TRBV11-2	NA	TRBJ1-3	NA	CASSPAGSGNTIYF	TGTGCCAGCAGCCCCGCAGGCTCTGGAAACACCATATATTTT
TRBV5-4	NA	TRBJ2-1	TRBD2	CASSFGGGVSSYNEQFF	TGTGCCAGCAGCTTCGGCGGGGGGGTTAGCTCCTACAATGAGCAGTTCTTC
TRBV29-1	NA	TRBJ1-2	TRBD1	CSTRGTGGQYGYTF	TGCAGCACCCGAGGGACAGGGGGGCAATATGGCTACACCTTC
TRBV5-1	NA	TRBJ2-3	NA	CASSFRKGVVIDTQYF	TGCGCCAGCAGCTTTAGGAAGGGGGTGGTCATAGATACGCAGTATTTT
TRBV30	NA	TRBJ1-6	NA	CAWSPYLSYNSPLHF	TGTGCCTGGAGCCCGTATCTCTCCTATAATTCACCCCTCCACTTT
TRBV5-1	NA	TRBJ1-1	NA	CASSSDRYTEAFF	TGCGCCAGCAGCTCTGACAGGTACACTGAAGCTTTCTTT
TRBV11-2	NA	TRBJ1-1	TRBD1	CASSFLMMGQEAFF	TGTGCCAGCAGCTTCTTGATGATGGGACAGGAAGCTTTCTTT
TRBV27	NA	TRBJ2-3	NA	CASSEPGEDTQYF	TGTGCCAGCTCTGAACCAGGGGAAGATACGCAGTATTTT
TRBV19	NA	TRBJ1-2	NA	CASTPSRSMGYGYTF	TGTGCCAGTACCCCCTCGAGGTCTATGGGCTATGGCTACACCTTC
TRBV2	NA	TRBJ1-2	NA	CASSAEGSGYTF	TGTGCCAGCAGCGCGGAGGGATCCGGCTACACCTTC
TRBV6-5	NA	TRBJ1-2	NA	CASSYGQLYGYTF	TGTGCCAGCAGTTACGGACAACTCTATGGCTACACCTTC
TRBV4-1	few	TRBJ2-6	NA	CASSRDRFGSGANVLTF	TGCGCCAGCAGCCGTGACAGGTTTGGCTCTGGGGCCAACGTCCTGACTTTC
TRBV7-9	NA	TRBJ1-5	NA	CASSLAGDQPQHF	TGTGCCAGCAGCTTGGCCGGGGATCAGCCCCAGCATTTT
TRBV7-9	NA	TRBJ2-5	NA	CASSQIAARETQYF	TGTGCCAGCAGCCAGATAGCGGCTCGAGAGACCCAGTACTTC
TRBV4-1	once	TRBJ2-1	NA	CASSQDTSGLAGGNEQFF	TGCGCCAGCAGCCAAGATACGTCAGGACTAGCAGGGGGCAATGAGCAGTTCTTC
TRBV6-5	few	TRBJ2-1	NA	CASSFRETSYNEQFF	TGTGCCAGCAGTTTTAGGGAGACCTCCTACAATGAGCAGTTCTTC
TRBV7-2	NA	TRBJ2-7	NA	CASRDFLSYEQYF	TGTGCCAGCAGGGACTTCCTCTCCTACGAGCAGTACTTC
TRBV3-1/TRBV3-2	NA	TRBJ2-3	NA	CASSPWGLNTDTQYF	TGTGCCAGCAGCCCATGGGGACTTAACACAGATACGCAGTATTTT